One and the same sample provided the 3 T cell receptor beta chains below, sequenced in a study of T-cell memory formation after mild COVID-19. One entry per CDR3 protein results from TCRdb running MiXCR on the 5' RACE reads. Of almost 550,000 distinct CDR3 sequences in the sample, about 20% were seen once. Sequenced material: PBMCs or a T cell subset sorted from them (not recorded which). The receptors were sampled from an adult woman who had mild COVID-19 (a few samples of this study predate the infection). Cell type and time point are not known.

This sequence joins TRBV4-2 and TRBJ1-1; 10 bases are shared with TRBD1. Unmatched junction bases numbered 2, after V lost 1 base and J lost 3 bases. Per the germline V gene, CDR1 is LGHNA and CDR2 is YNFKEQ. The CDR3 has 15 amino acids. The CDR3: CASSQAGTGDTEAFF. Written as DNA, the CDR3 is TGTGCCAGCAGCCAAGCCGGGACAGGGGACACTGAAGCTTTCTTT.

A few counts support this clonotype. V usage is TRBV7-9 and J usage is TRBJ2-1; 8 bases fit TRBD2. With 1 base clipped from V and 12 bases from J, the junction kept 11 bases outside the gene matches. The CDR3 extends over 15 amino acids. The germline V gene has CDR1 SEHNR and CDR2 FQNEAQ (reference sequence). The CDR3 reads CASSLVREGRSPQFF. The CDR3 DNA reads as TGTGCCAGCAGCTTAGTTCGGGAGGGCCGCAGCCCGCAGTTCTTC.

This rearrangement joins TRBV27 to TRBJ2-7; weak D call: TRBD2 (5 bases). CDR3 length equals 16 residues. Per germline, CDR1 MNHEY and CDR2 SMNVEV (reference sequence). V shed 5 bases and J shed 2 bases, with 19 bases lying between them. CDR3 bases: TGTGCCAGCAGTCCACTATTCTCCGGGGTAACCTACGAGCAGTACTTC. This codes for CASSPLFSGVTYEQYF.